The TCR beta chain described here comes from a study of T cell repertoires in aging, cancer and after chemotherapy. Overall study: Repeat sampling of healthy donors over several months to years showed clear clonal overlap. The whole study produced a dataset of roughly 8.8 million TCR reads.

Multiplex touch-down PCR with TRB-A/B primers amplified rearranged V-D-J TRB sequences. A single record per CDR3 protein comes from TCRdb applying MiXCR to the multiplex PCR reads. The sample has 7,000 to 9,000 distinct CDR3 sequences, roughly 32% seen once. This clonotype has a handful of counts. Its specificity is unknown. Notes on the study in general: Age-matched healthy donors had significantly more diverse, less clonal blood TCR repertoires than untreated cancer patients.

The V gene end was trimmed by 2 bases and the J gene end by 2 bases; junction bases not matched to a gene: 5. From germline, CDR1 is SGHAT and CDR2 FQNNGV. CDR3 length equals 15 residues. TCR beta rearrangements were amplified from peripheral blood genomic DNA. The sequence was collected from a human donor in good health. Sequenced sample: blood. This rearrangement joins TRBV11-2 to TRBJ2-5; 7 bases are a match to TRBD2. CDR3 region: CASSLLGGAQETQYF. The CDR3 DNA is TGTGCCAGCAGCTTATTGGGAGGGGCACAAGAGACCCAGTACTTC.